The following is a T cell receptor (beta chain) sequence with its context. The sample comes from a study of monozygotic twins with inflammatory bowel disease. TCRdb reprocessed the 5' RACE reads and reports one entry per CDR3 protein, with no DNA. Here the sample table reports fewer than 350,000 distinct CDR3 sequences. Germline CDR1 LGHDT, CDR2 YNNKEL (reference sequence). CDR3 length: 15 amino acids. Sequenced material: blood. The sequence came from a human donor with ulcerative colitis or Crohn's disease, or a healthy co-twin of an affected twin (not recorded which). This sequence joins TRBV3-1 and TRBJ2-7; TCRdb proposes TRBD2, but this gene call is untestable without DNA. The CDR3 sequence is CASSRERGGRYEQYF.